This TCR beta chain is drawn from a study of blood T cell repertoires in COVID-19. Overall study: In each case, the material was cDNA or gDNA derived from T cells, B-cell-depleted T cells, or PBMCs.

V was pared by 4 bases and J by 4 bases, with 3 bases of the junction left unmatched. CDR3 length: 13 residues. Per germline, CDR1 ENHRY and CDR2 SYGVKD. Produced via immunoSEQ multiplex PCR; TCRdb's table is partial and in-frame only. The sample consists of about 60,000 clones, 80% to 85% of them appearing once. V gene TRBV10-3 combines with J gene TRBJ1-2, with TRBD1 matching 7 bases. Sequencing input: peripheral blood. This clonotype was obtained from a human donor in a cohort sampled during active COVID-19. CDR3 amino acids: CAISGTGLYGYTF. The CDR3 DNA reads as TGTGCCATCAGTGGGACAGGCCTCTATGGCTACACCTTC.